These 9 T cell receptor beta chains were sequenced from one sample in a study of blood T cell repertoires in COVID-19. Repertoires were generated with immunoSEQ multiplex PCR, while TCRdb's copy carries only in-frame clones and drops some. The data contain under 300,000 clones, approximately 85% of them singletons. Specimen: PBMCs or T cells enriched from blood (not recorded which). The receptors were gathered from a woman aged 30 to 39 who had recovered from COVID-19.

This chain connects TRBV6-4 to TRBJ2-5, with a tentative D call TRBD1 (5 bases). V lost 11 bases to trimming and J lost 2 bases, with 15 bases between them. CDR1 and CDR2 from the germline V gene are MRHNA and SNTAGT. This CDR3 contains 13 residues. For the CDR3, the DNA is TGTGCCGGACCCGGACAAAAGCAAGAGACCCAGTACTTC. Its translation: CAGPGQKQETQYF.

J is TRBJ1-1 and V is TRBV28; D not resolved. CDR3 length equals 11 residues. Between the trimmed V and J ends, which lost 7 bases and 3 bases, there was a span of 6 bases. Looked up from germline, CDR1 is MDHEN and CDR2 is SYDVKM. The CDR3 spells CASNRDTEAFF. The CDR3 DNA is TGTGCCAGCAATAGAGACACTGAAGCTTTCTTT. Complete variable domain (other parts from reference TRBV28 and TRBJ1-1): DVKVTQSSRYLVKRTGEKVFLECVQDMDHENMFWYRQDPGLGLRLIYFSYDVKMKEKGDIPEGYSVSREKKERFSLILESASTNQTSMYLCASNRDTEAFFGQGTRLTVV.

The chain uses TRBV29-1 and TRBJ2-1, with D possibly being TRBD1 (5 bases). With 1 base removed from V and 2 bases from J, the gap between germline ends came to 12 bases. Germline-derived CDR1 and CDR2 are SQVTM and ANQGSEA. The CDR3 length is 15 residues. For the CDR3, the DNA is TGCAGCGTTGAAGGTAGGGGCGGTACCTACAATGAGCAGTTCTTC. Its protein product is CSVEGRGGTYNEQFF.

The V and J genes are TRBV2 and TRBJ2-7, with D unresolved. The CDR3 is made up of 19 amino acids. Germline V gene lookup returns CDR1 SNHLY and CDR2 FYNNEI. Trimming shortened V by 2 bases and J by 0 bases, and 23 bases separated the two germline ends. As DNA, the CDR3 is TGTGCCAGCAGTGAAACCCACAGCAGGATTACCAAGAGCTCCTACGAGCAGTACTTC. Amino acids: CASSETHSRITKSSYEQYF.

This chain connects TRBV9 to TRBJ1-2, with 9 bases fitting TRBD1. Germline V gene sequence: CDR1 SGDLS, CDR2 YYNGEE. CDR3 length: 12 amino acids. Trimming took 7 bases from V and 6 from J; bases not matched to a gene: 4. The DNA for the CDR3 is TGTGCCAGCCGGGACAGGGCCGATGGCTACACCTTC. It is translated as CASRDRADGYTF. Using reference TRBV9 and TRBJ1-2 for the parts outside the CDR3, the full variable domain is DSGVTQTPKHLITATGQRVTLRCSPRSGDLSVYWYQQSLDQGLQFLIQYYNGEERAKGNILERFSAQQFPDLHSELNLSSLELGDSALYFCASRDRADGYTFGSGTRLTVV.

This chain joins TRBV5-1 and TRBJ2-5, with 13 bases aligning to TRBD2. CDR3 length: 16 amino acids. Unmatched junction bases numbered 2, after V lost 0 bases and J lost 3 bases. From germline, CDR1 is SGHRS and CDR2 YFSETQ. The CDR3 loop is CASSLGGLAGKETQYF. The DNA for the CDR3 is TGCGCCAGCAGCTTGGGGGGACTAGCGGGAAAAGAGACCCAGTACTTC. Using reference TRBV5-1 and TRBJ2-5 for the parts outside the CDR3, the full variable domain is KAGVTQTPRYLIKTRGQQVTLSCSPISGHRSVSWYQQTPGQGLQFLFEYFSETQRNKGNFPGRFSGRQFSNSRSEMNVSTLELGDSALYLCASSLGGLAGKETQYFGPGTRLLVL.

This chain connects TRBV6-5 to TRBJ1-1, with 8 bases identical to TRBD1. This CDR3 is built from 14 residues. With 5 bases clipped from V and 3 bases from J, the junction kept 5 bases outside the gene matches. Germline CDR1 is MNHEY and CDR2 is SVGAGI. The CDR3 is CASSMTGVDTEAFF. CDR3 sequence (DNA): TGTGCCAGCAGTATGACAGGGGTGGACACTGAAGCTTTCTTT.

This clone appeared once. The CDR3 DNA reads TGTGCCAGCAGCGTAGAGTCCCAGAATAATGAAAAACTGTTTTTT. Its protein is CASSVESQNNEKLFF. This chain links TRBV9 with TRBJ1-4; D not certain. V was pared by 0 bases and J by 4 bases, with 10 bases between. Germline lookup yields CDR1 SGDLS and CDR2 YYNGEE. CDR3 length: 15 residues.

This chain links TRBV9 with TRBJ1-2; 8 bases are a match to TRBD1. The germline CDR1 and CDR2 sequences are SGDLS and YYNGEE. The CDR3 totals 19 residues. V shed 1 base, J shed 3 bases, and the junction held 17 bases outside the gene matches. The CDR3 loop reads CASSVSTSGTGGPYYGYTF. The CDR3 DNA is TGTGCCAGCAGCGTATCGACCAGCGGAACAGGGGGGCCCTACTATGGCTACACCTTC.